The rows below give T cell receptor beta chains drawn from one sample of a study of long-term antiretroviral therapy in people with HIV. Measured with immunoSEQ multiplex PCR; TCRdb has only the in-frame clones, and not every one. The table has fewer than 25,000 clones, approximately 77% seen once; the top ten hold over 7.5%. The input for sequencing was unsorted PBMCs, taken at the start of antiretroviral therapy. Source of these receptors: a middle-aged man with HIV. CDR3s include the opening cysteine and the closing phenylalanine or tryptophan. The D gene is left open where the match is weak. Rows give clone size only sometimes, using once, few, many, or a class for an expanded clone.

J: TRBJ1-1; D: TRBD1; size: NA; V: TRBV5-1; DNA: TGCGCCAGCAGCTTCGGGGACAGGGCCAACACTGAAGCTTTCTTT; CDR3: CASSFGDRANTEAFF
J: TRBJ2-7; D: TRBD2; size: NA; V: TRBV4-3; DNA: TGCGCCAGCAGCCCCGGGACTAGCCGAACCTCTTCCTACGAGCAGTACTTC; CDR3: CASSPGTSRTSSYEQYF
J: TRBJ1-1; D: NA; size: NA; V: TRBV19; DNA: TGTGCCAGTAGTATTCCCCGGGAGAACACTGAAGCTTTCTTT; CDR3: CASSIPRENTEAFF
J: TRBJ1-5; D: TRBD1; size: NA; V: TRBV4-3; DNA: TGCGCCAGCAGCCAAAGAACCGGGACAGACGACAATCAGCCCCAGCATTTT; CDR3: CASSQRTGTDDNQPQHF
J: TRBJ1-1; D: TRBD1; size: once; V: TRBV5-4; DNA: TGTGCCAGCAGCCACGGGACAGCGAACACTGAAGCTTTCTTT; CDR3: CASSHGTANTEAFF
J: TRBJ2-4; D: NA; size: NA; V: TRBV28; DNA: TGTGCCAGCAGCCGACTGGTAGCCAAAAACATTCAGTACTTC; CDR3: CASSRLVAKNIQYF
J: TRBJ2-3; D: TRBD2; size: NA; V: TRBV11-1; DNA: TGTGCCAGCAGCCTAGGACTAGCGGGGGGGCCCAGAGATACGCAGTATTTT; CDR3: CASSLGLAGGPRDTQYF
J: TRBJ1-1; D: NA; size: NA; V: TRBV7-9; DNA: TGTGCCAGCACCATCAGGAACGGGTTTCACACTGAAGCTTTCTTT; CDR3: CASTIRNGFHTEAFF
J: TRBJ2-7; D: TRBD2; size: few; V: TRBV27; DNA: TGTGCCAGCAGTCCGGGACTAGCGGGAGGTATCTACGAGCAGTACTTC; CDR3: CASSPGLAGGIYEQYF
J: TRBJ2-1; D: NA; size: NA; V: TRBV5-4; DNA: TGTGCCAGCAGCTCCTTCGGCAATGAGCAGTTCTTC; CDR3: CASSSFGNEQFF
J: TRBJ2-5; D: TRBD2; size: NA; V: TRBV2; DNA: TGTGCCAGCAGTGGATGGGTAGCGGGGACCCAAGAGACCCAGTACTTC; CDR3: CASSGWVAGTQETQYF
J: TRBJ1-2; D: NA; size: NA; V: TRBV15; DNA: TGTGCCACCAGCTCCTGGGACACCCCTAACTATGGCTACACCTTC; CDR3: CATSSWDTPNYGYTF
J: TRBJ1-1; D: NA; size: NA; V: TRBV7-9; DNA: TGTGCCAGCAGCTTAAATGGGGGGTACACTGAAGCTTTCTTT; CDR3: CASSLNGGYTEAFF
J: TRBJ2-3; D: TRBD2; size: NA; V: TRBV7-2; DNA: TGTGCCAGCAGCTTAAGGCTAGCGGGAGCGGGTGGCACAGATACGCAGTATTTT; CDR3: CASSLRLAGAGGTDTQYF
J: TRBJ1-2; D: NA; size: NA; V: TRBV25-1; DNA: TGTGCCACTCGCCGGGGTCTCAACTATGGCTACACCTTC; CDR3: CATRRGLNYGYTF
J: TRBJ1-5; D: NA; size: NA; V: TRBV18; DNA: TGTGCCAGCTCACCTGTGGCCGGGAGCCAGCCCCAGCATTTT; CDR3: CASSPVAGSQPQHF
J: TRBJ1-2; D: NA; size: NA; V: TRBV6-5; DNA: TGTGCCAGCAGTCGGGAACGGGATGGCTACACCTTC; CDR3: CASSRERDGYTF
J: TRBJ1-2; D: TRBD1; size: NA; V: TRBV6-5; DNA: TGTGCCAGCCAACGACAGGGAGGAACTAACTATGGCTACACCTTC; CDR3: CASQRQGGTNYGYTF
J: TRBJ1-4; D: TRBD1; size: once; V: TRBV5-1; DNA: TGCGCCAGCAGCCCGGACCGGGACAGGGGCCATACAACTAATGAAAAACTGTTTTTT; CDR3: CASSPDRDRGHTTNEKLFF
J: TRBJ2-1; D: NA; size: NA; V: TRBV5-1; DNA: TGCGCCAGCAGCTTGTCGAATGAGCAGTTCTTC; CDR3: CASSLSNEQFF
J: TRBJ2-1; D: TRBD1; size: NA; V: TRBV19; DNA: TGTGCCAGTAGTATATCCGGACAGGGGGTCTACAATGAGCAGTTCTTC; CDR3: CASSISGQGVYNEQFF
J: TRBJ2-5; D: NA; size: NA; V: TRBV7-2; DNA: TGTGCCAGCAGCTTACAGGGGCTGTGGGAGACCCAGTACTTC; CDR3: CASSLQGLWETQYF
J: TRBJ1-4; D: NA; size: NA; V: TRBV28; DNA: TGTGCCAGCAGTTTATCTCTCCAGGGGACTAATGAAAAACTGTTTTTT; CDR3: CASSLSLQGTNEKLFF
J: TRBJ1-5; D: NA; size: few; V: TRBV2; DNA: TGTGCCAGCAGTAGGAGTGTGGATCAGCCCCAGCATTTT; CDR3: CASSRSVDQPQHF
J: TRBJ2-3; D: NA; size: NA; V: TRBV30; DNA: TGTGCCTGGAGTGCTCCTAGCACAGATACGCAGTATTTT; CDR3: CAWSAPSTDTQYF
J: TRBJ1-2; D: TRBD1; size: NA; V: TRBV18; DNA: TGTGCCAGCTCATCGATGCCGGGACAGGAAAACTATGGCTACACCTTC; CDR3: CASSSMPGQENYGYTF
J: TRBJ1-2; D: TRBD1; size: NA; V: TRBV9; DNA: TGTGCCAGCAGCCCCATCACAGGGGGCTGGGGCTACACCTTC; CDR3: CASSPITGGWGYTF
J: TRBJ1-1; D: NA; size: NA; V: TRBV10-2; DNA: TGCGCCACCAGAGGGGGAAACACTGAAGCTTTCTTT; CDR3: CATRGGNTEAFF
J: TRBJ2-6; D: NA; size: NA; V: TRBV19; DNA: TGTGCCAGTCAACTTACCCGCAGGGGCTTCTCTGGGGCCAACGTCCTGACTTTC; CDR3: CASQLTRRGFSGANVLTF
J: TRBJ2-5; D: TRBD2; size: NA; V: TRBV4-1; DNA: TGCGCCAGCAGCCACCCCGGCGGGAGCAACCGAGAGACCCAGTACTTC; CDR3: CASSHPGGSNRETQYF
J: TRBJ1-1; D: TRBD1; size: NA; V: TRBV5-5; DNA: TGTGCCAGCAGCACCCGACAGGGGGACACTGAAGCTTTCTTT; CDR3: CASSTRQGDTEAFF
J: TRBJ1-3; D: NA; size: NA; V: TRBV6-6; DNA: TGTGCCAGCAGAGGGACACTCTCTGGAAACACCATATATTTT; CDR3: CASRGTLSGNTIYF
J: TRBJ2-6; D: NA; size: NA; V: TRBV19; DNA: TGTGCCAGTATCTCGGACACCACGTCAAGGGCCAACGTCCTGACTTTC; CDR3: CASISDTTSRANVLTF
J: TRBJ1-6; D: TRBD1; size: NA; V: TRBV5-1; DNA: TGCGCCAGCAGCCGGGACAGGTATAATTCACCCCTCCACTTT; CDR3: CASSRDRYNSPLHF
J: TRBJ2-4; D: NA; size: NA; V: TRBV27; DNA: TGTGCCAGCAGTACTTACTCCAGGGTCAGAGCCAAAAACATTCAGTACTTC; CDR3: CASSTYSRVRAKNIQYF
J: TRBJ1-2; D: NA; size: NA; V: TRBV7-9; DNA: TGTGCCAGCAGCTTCATAACAGGCAACTATGGCTACACCTTC; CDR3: CASSFITGNYGYTF
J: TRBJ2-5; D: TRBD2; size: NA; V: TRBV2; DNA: TGTGCCAGCAGTGAGACTAGCGGGGGAGGCGAGACCCAGTACTTC; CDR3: CASSETSGGGETQYF
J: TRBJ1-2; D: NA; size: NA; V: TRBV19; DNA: TGTGCCAGTGGGGGTTATTCTAACTATGGCTACACCTTC; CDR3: CASGGYSNYGYTF
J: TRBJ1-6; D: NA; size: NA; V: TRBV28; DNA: TGTGCCAGCAGCCCCTACCCCTCAGCCTATAATTCACCCCTCCACTTT; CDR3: CASSPYPSAYNSPLHF
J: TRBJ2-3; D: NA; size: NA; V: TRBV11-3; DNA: TGTGCCAGCAGCTTAGATTGGAAAAAAGTCGACAGCCTATACACAGATACGCAGTATTTT; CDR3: CASSLDWKKVDSLYTDTQYF
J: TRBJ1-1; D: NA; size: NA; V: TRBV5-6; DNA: TGTGCCAGCAGCTTGAAGGTCGGCCATTACTTGAACACTGAAGCTTTCTTT; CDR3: CASSLKVGHYLNTEAFF
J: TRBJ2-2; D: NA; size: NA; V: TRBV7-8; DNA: TGTGCCAGCAGCTTAACGGGGACCGGGGAGCTGTTTTTT; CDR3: CASSLTGTGELFF
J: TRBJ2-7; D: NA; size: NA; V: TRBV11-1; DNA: TGTGCCAGCAGCTCCCTTCGAGGGCCTGCCTACGAGCAGTACTTC; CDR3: CASSSLRGPAYEQYF
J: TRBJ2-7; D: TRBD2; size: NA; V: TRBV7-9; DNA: TGTGCCAGCAGCTCTAAGACTAGCGGGGCCTACGAGCAGTACTTC; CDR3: CASSSKTSGAYEQYF